This entry describes one T cell receptor beta chain. The data derive from a study of control samples from healthy donors and cancer patients. CDR3 length: 15 amino acids. Germline CDR1 reads GTSNPN; CDR2 reads SVGIG (reference sequence). V trimming: 3 bases; J trimming: 6 bases; junction bases outside the gene matches: 13. TCRdb's table, derived via immunoSEQ multiplex PCR, lists solely in-frame clones and lacks some. The sample yields tens of thousands of clones, around 80% seen once. The receptor was derived from an older man in good health. The genes are TRBV30 and TRBJ1-2; 7 bases align to TRBD1. Sequencing was carried out using blood. The CDR3 DNA sequence: TGTGCCTGGAGGGAGAAGGGGGCGAGGTGGAATGGCTACACCTTC. Translation: CAWREKGARWNGYTF.